The present TCR beta chain was sequenced within a study of OX40 agonist ivuxolimab in advanced cancers. V gave up 1 base and J gave up 3 bases, with 15 bases separating them. CDR1 and CDR2 from the germline V gene are SGHTA and FQGTGA. This CDR3 is 16 amino acids long. Repertoires were generated with immunoSEQ multiplex PCR, while TCRdb's copy carries only in-frame clones and drops some. The sample has 55,000 to 75,000 clones; 65% to 90% are singletons. This sequence joins TRBV7-3 and TRBJ1-1, with D perhaps TRBD1 (5 bases). The sample was CD4+ or CD8+ T cells sorted from blood, taken in a trial of the OX40 agonist ivuxolimab. This clonotype was sampled from an adult with an advanced solid tumor such as melanoma, head and neck, liver or kidney cancer. CDR3 loop: CASSLRGGGSYTEAFF. As DNA, the CDR3 is TGTGCCAGCAGCTTAAGAGGCGGGGGGTCTTACACTGAAGCTTTCTTT.